The clone carrying this T cell receptor (delta chain) was counted a few times. CDR1 is GEAIGNYY and CDR2 is EKD in the germline V gene. This CDR3 contains 18 residues. The ends lost 2 bases at V and 0 bases at J; junction bases unmatched: 5. TCRdb re-called the reads via CATT. This sample yields fewer than 15,000 delta-chain clones, of which roughly 7% are seen a single time; under 25% belongs to the top ten. This specimen belongs to a study of gamma-delta chains in newborns, infants, children. Study background: Polyclonal expansion of innate γδ T cells after birth follows microbial exposure.

The J gene is TRDJ3, the V gene TRDV2, with 8 positions matching TRDD3. This receptor was obtained from a child who was a newborn, infant or young child, either healthy, febrile or measles-vaccinated (not recorded which). Sequences were obtained from blood. The CDR3 loop reads CACDKLGAVSWDTRQMFF. Written as DNA, the CDR3 is TGTGCCTGTGACAAACTGGGGGCCGTCTCCTGGGACACCCGACAGATGTTTTTC.